This record looks at one TCR beta chain sequence and its context. Its cognate antigen has yet to be identified. The record has no base qualities; no much larger clone is one base away. What the time point label conveys for this sample: baseline before first vaccination. The vaccinee samples were drawn from two UK trials, COV001 and COV002, one of which was a single-blind randomized controlled phase 2/3 trial testing AZD1222 (ChAdOx1 nCoV-19) in healthy adults. Trial participant PBMC samples were collected at day 0 and day 28 after the second dose for TCRbeta chain sequencing. In the germline V gene, CDR1 corresponds to SGDLS and CDR2 to YYNGEE. From V the trimming removes 1 base and from J it removes 6 bases, while the gene matches leave 18 bases of the junction unaccounted for. The CDR3 numbers 18 residues from cysteine through phenylalanine. Left in the record is the CDR3 DNA by itself, 54 bases read in frame from the first base.

The data belong to a study of T cell responses to AZD1222 COVID-19 vaccine (dated by TCRdb to about 2021). About the study as a whole: AZD1222 recipients whose second dose came at about 4 weeks and those whose second dose came at about 12 weeks were combined into one group, since spike-specific TCR depth and breadth did not differ between the two schedules. A total of about 240 trial participants underwent TCR sequencing, of whom approximately 210 received two doses of AZD1222 and about 26 received two doses of the MenACWY control vaccine. Trial participants were enrolled into age subgroups of 18-55, 56-69 and 70-plus years, which contained 148, 28 and 57 TCR-sequenced participants, respectively. What the research found in general, with its limitations: In the small 56-69-year group, the increase in depth fell short of significance, most likely because of low power. No day 14 peak-response samples were available, so repertoires were characterized only after the peak T cell response. CD4 TCRs associated with the vaccine covered the entire spike protein, and the dominant responses were in regions 160-218 and 743-854. Participants were mostly white British and included more females than males, and it was suggested by the authors that clonal diversity may have been underestimated. Spike-specific TCR breadth and depth rose significantly after two AZD1222 doses compared with day 0 and with MenACWY recipients. Conclusions about previously exposed vaccinees were limited because only six AZD1222 recipients were SARS-CoV-2 seropositive at baseline. Nearly half of unique spike-specific TCRs reportedly recognized epitopes outside regions mutated in the B.1.351 and B.1.1.7 variants.

The CDR3 regions of human TCRbeta chains were subjected to immunosequencing. In the authors' own workflow: Repertoire TCRs were checked for matches against a reference library of SARS-CoV-2-specific TCRs that had been generated using the MIRA antigen-specificity platform. Breadth was defined as the fraction of unique TCRs that were SARS-CoV-2-associated, and depth was defined as the fraction of total T cells that were SARS-CoV-2-associated. Using the MIRA data, every spike-specific TCR was mapped to the spike region that the TCR reacted to and assigned to either a CD4 or a CD8 class. Log10-transformed breadth and depth values were compared by one-way ANOVA with Sidak's multiple comparisons tests. What TCRdb holds here is the immuneACCESS table cut down to in-frame rearrangements. Part of the clones is not present; checked against another copy, under half of the missing clones reflect an unresolved V gene, and the others are unexplained. That table furnishes V, J and clone size, whereas the DNA furnished D and trimming. In this sample the table shows 150,000 or so clones, more than 75% of which occur a single time. The top ten clonotypes cover approximately 17% of the sample.

The origin of this receptor is an adult in good health. The source material was peripheral blood, sampled on day 0 of AZD1222 vaccination. This sequence uses TRBV9 and TRBJ1-2; 7 nucleotides in the junction match TRBD1. CDR3 loop: CASSVYLEVTGHVHGYTF. The DNA sequence is given as TGTGCCAGCAGCGTATATCTTGAGGTGACAGGGCACGTTCATGGCTACACCTTC.